A selection of T cell receptor beta chains follows, all from one sample in a study of T-cell reconstitution after alpha-beta-depleted transplantation in children. TCRdb fed the PCR reads into MiXCR, producing one record per CDR3 protein. The repertoire holds 250,000 to 300,000 distinct CDR3 sequences, with around 9.1% as singletons. The source material was PBMCs, sampled before TCRalphabeta/CD19-depleted stem cell transplant. The receptors stem from a boy in the first two years of life with acute myeloid leukemia, due to receive a stem cell transplant. Each CDR3 is given with its conserved first and last residue. A D gene is named only where the DNA matches it firmly. Clone size, where shown, is once, few, many, or a class for clones that have expanded.

TRBJ2-7	NA	TRBV27	few	TGTGCCAGCAGTTTATCCCCCGAGCCTCTCGGGCAGGAGCAGTACTTC	CASSLSPEPLGQEQYF
TRBJ2-7	TRBD1	TRBV13	many	TGTGCCAGCAGCTTAAACCTCGGCAGGGGGTCCTACGAGCAGTACTTC	CASSLNLGRGSYEQYF
TRBJ1-1	NA	TRBV6-2/TRBV6-3	NA	TGTGCCAGCAGTAACCCCCACGATAACACTGAAGCTTTCTTT	CASSNPHDNTEAFF
TRBJ2-7	NA	TRBV7-2	few	TGTGCCAGCAGCTGGACAAAAACCTACGAGCAGTACTTC	CASSWTKTYEQYF
TRBJ1-2	NA	TRBV20-1	many	TGCAGTGCTAGAGATCCGGCGGAAGCTAACTATGGCTACACCTTC	CSARDPAEANYGYTF
TRBJ2-5	NA	TRBV21-1	few	TGTGCCAGCAACAAGACAGGGAAGCTCGGGACTAGCGGACACCAAGAGACCCAGTACTTC	CASNKTGKLGTSGHQETQYF
TRBJ2-2	NA	TRBV5-1	once	TGCGCCAGCAGGAGGACCGGGGAGCTGTTTTTT	CASRRTGELFF
TRBJ2-1	TRBD2	TRBV7-6	many	TGTGCCAGCAGCTTTAACCCTGGGACTAGCGGGGCCTACAATGAGCAGTTCTTC	CASSFNPGTSGAYNEQFF
TRBJ2-3	TRBD2	TRBV20-1	many	TGCAGTGCAGAAACTAGCGGGATTATGACAGATACGCAGTATTTT	CSAETSGIMTDTQYF
TRBJ2-5	NA	TRBV12-3/TRBV12-4	many	TGTGCCAGCAGATTGCAGGGAGTTGGAGAGACCCAGTACTTC	CASRLQGVGETQYF
TRBJ1-1	NA	TRBV5-1	many	TGCGCCAGCAGCTTGGGGACAGAAGCTTTCTTT	CASSLGTEAFF
TRBJ2-3	NA	TRBV5-1	NA	TGCGCCAGCAGCTTGGCAGGGACCATGACAGATACGCAGTATTTT	CASSLAGTMTDTQYF
TRBJ2-7	NA	TRBV6-5	many	TGTGCCAGCAGTTACCGGGCCTCGAGGGAGCAGTACTTC	CASSYRASREQYF
TRBJ2-6	NA	TRBV10-3	many	TGTGCCATCAGCTGGACAGCTGGGGCCAACGTCCTGACTTTC	CAISWTAGANVLTF
TRBJ2-1	NA	TRBV28	few	TGTGCCAGCAGACAAAGGGGGACCTCCCTCTACAATGAGCAGTTCTTC	CASRQRGTSLYNEQFF
TRBJ1-1	TRBD1	TRBV20-1	many	TGCAGTGCTAGAGACCTCAGGGGGACTGAAGCTTTCTTT	CSARDLRGTEAFF
TRBJ2-7	NA	TRBV6-5	many	TGTGCCAGCAGGCCTCCGGGGCCGCCGAGCTCCTACGAGCAGTACTTC	CASRPPGPPSSYEQYF
TRBJ2-3	TRBD2	TRBV4-2	many	TGTGCCAGCAGCCAAGGAGCTAGCGGGCATCTCACAGATACGCAGTATTTT	CASSQGASGHLTDTQYF
TRBJ2-7	TRBD2	TRBV7-9	many	TGTGCCAGCAGCTCCGGGACTAGCGTGTACGAGCAGTACTTC	CASSSGTSVYEQYF
TRBJ2-2	NA	TRBV29-1	many	TGCAGCGTTGTGGACACCGGGGAGCTGTTTTTT	CSVVDTGELFF
TRBJ2-6	NA	TRBV5-4	NA	TGTGCCAGCAGCTCCCAGTTGGGCGGGACATCGGGTGGGGCCAACGTCCTGACTTTC	CASSSQLGGTSGGANVLTF
TRBJ2-1	NA	TRBV28	few	TGTGCCAGCGGATTGAGGCGGGCCCGTTACAATGAGCAGTTCTTC	CASGLRRARYNEQFF
TRBJ2-7	NA	TRBV11-2	many	TGTGCCAGCAGCTTAGAGCGGGGCAGTCCCTACGAGCAGTACTTC	CASSLERGSPYEQYF
TRBJ1-5	NA	TRBV27	many	TGTGCCAGCAGTTTATTAGTTAATCAGCCCCAGCATTTT	CASSLLVNQPQHF
TRBJ1-2	TRBD1	TRBV7-2	many	TGTGCCAGCAGCTTAAAACCGGGACAGGAATTCTATGGCTACACCTTC	CASSLKPGQEFYGYTF
TRBJ2-1	NA	TRBV7-9	many	TGTGCCAGCAGCAAAAAGGTGGACACGTACAATGAGCAGTTCTTC	CASSKKVDTYNEQFF
TRBJ1-2	NA	TRBV7-2	few	TGTGCCAGCAGCTTAGGGTCTAGGACAGTGTATGGCTACACCTTC	CASSLGSRTVYGYTF
TRBJ1-3	TRBD1	TRBV10-3	few	TGTGCCATCAGTATAACAGGGGTCGGAAACACCATATATTTT	CAISITGVGNTIYF
TRBJ2-1	NA	TRBV6-6	many	TGTGCCAGCAAAGGGAGCTCCTACAATGAGCAGTTCTTC	CASKGSSYNEQFF
TRBJ2-7	NA	TRBV29-1	many	TGCAGCGTACGGACAGCTAGCTCCTACGAGCAGTACTTC	CSVRTASSYEQYF
TRBJ2-1	NA	TRBV11-3	many	TGTGCCAGCAGCGCCCGGACAGTTGGTTCGATGGTGGAGCAGTTCTTC	CASSARTVGSMVEQFF
TRBJ2-6	NA	TRBV3-1	few	TGTGCCAGCCGTCCGGAGGATTACTCTGGGGCCAACGTCCTGACTTTC	CASRPEDYSGANVLTF
TRBJ2-1	NA	TRBV7-3	NA	TGTGCCAGCAGCTTAACGGGGGCTGTTAATGAGCAGTTCTTC	CASSLTGAVNEQFF
TRBJ1-2	TRBD1	TRBV20-1	many	TGCAGTGCCGACCGGGACAGCTATGGCTACACCTTC	CSADRDSYGYTF
TRBJ2-1	NA	TRBV5-1	many	TGCGCCAGCAGCTCCTCACGGGACTACAATGAGCAGTTCTTC	CASSSSRDYNEQFF
TRBJ2-1	NA	TRBV28	many	TGTGCCAGCAGAGTTGTGACCCCCAATGGAGCGTATGAGCAGTTCTTC	CASRVVTPNGAYEQFF
TRBJ2-3	TRBD2	TRBV7-6	many	TGTGCCAGCAGCTTAGTAGCGGGAGAGGGGCCACACACAGATACGCAGTATTTT	CASSLVAGEGPHTDTQYF